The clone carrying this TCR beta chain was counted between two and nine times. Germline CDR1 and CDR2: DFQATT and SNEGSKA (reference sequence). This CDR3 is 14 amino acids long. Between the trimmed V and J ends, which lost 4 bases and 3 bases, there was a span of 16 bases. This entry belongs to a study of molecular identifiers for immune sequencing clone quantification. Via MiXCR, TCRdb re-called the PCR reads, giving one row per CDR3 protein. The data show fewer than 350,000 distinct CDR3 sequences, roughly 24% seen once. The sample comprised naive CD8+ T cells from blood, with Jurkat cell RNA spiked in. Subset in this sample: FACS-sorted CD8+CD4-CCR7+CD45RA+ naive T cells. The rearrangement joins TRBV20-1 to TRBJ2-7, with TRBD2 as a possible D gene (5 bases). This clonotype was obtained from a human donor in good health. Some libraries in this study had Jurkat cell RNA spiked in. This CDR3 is CSAKTFGIDYEQYF. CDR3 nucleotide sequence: TGCAGTGCTAAGACATTCGGGATCGACTACGAGCAGTACTTC.